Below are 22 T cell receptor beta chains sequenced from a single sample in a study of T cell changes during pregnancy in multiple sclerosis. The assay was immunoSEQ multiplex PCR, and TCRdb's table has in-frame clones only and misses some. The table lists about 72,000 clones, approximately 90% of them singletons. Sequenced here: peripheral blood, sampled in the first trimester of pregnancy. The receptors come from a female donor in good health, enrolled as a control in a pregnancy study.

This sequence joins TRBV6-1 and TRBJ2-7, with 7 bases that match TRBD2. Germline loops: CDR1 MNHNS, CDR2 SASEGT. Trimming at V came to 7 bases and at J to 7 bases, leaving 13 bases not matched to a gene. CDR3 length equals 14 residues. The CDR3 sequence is CASTGLVWFWEQYF. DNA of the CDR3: TGTGCCAGCACTGGACTAGTGTGGTTTTGGGAGCAGTACTTC.

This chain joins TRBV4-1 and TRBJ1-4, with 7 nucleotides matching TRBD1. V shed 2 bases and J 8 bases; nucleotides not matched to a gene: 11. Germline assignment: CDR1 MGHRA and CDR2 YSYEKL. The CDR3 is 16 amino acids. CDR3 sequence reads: CASSQWDSPLGEKLFF. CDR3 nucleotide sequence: TGCGCCAGCAGCCAATGGGACAGCCCCCTCGGGGAAAAACTGTTTTTT.

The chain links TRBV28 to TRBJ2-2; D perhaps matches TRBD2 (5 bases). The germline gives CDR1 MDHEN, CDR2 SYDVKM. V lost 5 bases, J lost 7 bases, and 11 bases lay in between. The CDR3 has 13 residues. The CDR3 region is CASSRPGVGELFF. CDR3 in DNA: TGTGCCAGCAGTCGACCCGGGGTCGGGGAGCTGTTTTTT.

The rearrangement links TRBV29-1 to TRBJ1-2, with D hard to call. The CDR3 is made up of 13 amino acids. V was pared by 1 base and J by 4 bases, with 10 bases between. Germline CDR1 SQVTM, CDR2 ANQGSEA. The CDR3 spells CSVEATEIYGYTF. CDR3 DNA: TGCAGCGTTGAAGCCACAGAGATCTATGGCTACACCTTC. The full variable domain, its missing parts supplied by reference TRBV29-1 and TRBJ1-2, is SAVISQKPSRDICQRGTSLTIQCQVDSQVTMMFWYRQQPGQSLTLIATANQGSEATYESGFVIDKFPISRPNLTFSTLTVSNMSPEDSSIYLCSVEATEIYGYTFGSGTRLTVV.

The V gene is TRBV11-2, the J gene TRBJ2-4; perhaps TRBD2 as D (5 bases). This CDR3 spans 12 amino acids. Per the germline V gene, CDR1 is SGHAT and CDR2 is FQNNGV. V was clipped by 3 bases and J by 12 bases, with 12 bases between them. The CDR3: CASSFTLRGQYF. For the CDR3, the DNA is TGTGCCAGCAGCTTCACCCTCCGGGGTCAGTACTTC.

CDR3 coding DNA: TGCGCCAGCAGCTTTCAGGACAGGGCCCCCCAAGAGACCCAGTACTTC. Its translation: CASSFQDRAPQETQYF. The chain is built from TRBV5-1 and TRBJ2-5; 8 nucleotides line up with TRBD1. The V gene end was trimmed by 2 bases and the J gene end by 1 base; junction bases not matched to a gene: 7. The CDR3 runs to 16 residues. The germline V gene encodes CDR1 SGHRS and CDR2 YFSETQ.

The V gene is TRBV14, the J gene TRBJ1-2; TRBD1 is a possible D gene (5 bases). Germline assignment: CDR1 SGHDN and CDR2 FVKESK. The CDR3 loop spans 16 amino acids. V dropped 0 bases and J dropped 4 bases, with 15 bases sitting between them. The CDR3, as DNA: TGTGCCAGCAGCCAAGATTTGGGCAGGGTCCCCTATGGCTACACCTTC. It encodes CASSQDLGRVPYGYTF.

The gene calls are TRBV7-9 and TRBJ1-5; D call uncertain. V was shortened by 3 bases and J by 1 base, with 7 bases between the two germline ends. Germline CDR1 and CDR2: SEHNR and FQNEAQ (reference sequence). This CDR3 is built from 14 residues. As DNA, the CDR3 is TGTGCCAGCAGCTTTCAGGCCAGCAATCAGCCCCAGCATTTT. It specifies CASSFQASNQPQHF.

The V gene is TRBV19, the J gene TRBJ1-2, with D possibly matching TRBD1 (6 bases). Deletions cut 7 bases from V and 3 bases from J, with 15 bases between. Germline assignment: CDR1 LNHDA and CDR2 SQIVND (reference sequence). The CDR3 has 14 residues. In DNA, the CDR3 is TGTGCCAGTAAAACGGGACACCTTGACTATGGCTACACCTTC. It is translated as CASKTGHLDYGYTF.

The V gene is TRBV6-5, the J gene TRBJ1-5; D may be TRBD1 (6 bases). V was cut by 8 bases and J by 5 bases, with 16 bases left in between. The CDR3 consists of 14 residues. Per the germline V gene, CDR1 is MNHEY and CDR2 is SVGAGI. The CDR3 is CASGPGQFHQPQHF. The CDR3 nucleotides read TGTGCCAGCGGTCCGGGACAATTCCATCAGCCCCAGCATTTT.

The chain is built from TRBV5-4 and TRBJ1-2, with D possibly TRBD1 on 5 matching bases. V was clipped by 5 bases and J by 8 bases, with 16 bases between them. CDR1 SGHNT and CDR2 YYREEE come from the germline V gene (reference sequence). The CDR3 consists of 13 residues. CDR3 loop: CASSLGGIEGYTF. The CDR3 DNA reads TGTGCCAGCAGTCTGGGGGGGATAGAAGGCTACACCTTC.

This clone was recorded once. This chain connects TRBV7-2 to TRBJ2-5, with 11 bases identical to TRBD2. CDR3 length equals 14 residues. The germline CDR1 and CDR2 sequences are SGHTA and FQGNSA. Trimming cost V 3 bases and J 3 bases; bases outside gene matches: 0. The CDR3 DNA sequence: TGTGCCAGCAGCTTGACTAGCGGGAAAGAGACCCAGTACTTC. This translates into CASSLTSGKETQYF.

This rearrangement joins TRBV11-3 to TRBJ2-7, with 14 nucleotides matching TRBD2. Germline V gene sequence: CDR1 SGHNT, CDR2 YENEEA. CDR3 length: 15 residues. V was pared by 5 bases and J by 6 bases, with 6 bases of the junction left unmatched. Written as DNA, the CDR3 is TGTGCCAGCAGCCCCGGGACTAGCGGGAGAGGCGAGCAGTACTTC. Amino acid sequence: CASSPGTSGRGEQYF.

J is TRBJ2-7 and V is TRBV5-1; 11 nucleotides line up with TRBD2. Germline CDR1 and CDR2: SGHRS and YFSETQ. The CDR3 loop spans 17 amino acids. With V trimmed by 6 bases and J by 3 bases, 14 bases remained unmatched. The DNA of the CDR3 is TGCGCCAGCAACGGCGGGGCCACCGGGACTAGCGGCTACGAGCAGTACTTC. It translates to CASNGGATGTSGYEQYF.

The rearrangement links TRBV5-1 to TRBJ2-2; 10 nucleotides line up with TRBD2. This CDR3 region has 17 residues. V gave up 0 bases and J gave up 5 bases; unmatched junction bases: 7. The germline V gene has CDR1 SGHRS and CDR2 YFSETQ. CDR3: CASSLGPSGSGTGELFF. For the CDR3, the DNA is TGCGCCAGCAGCTTGGGACCTAGCGGGAGTGGGACCGGGGAGCTGTTTTTT. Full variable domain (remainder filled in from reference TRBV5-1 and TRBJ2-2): KAGVTQTPRYLIKTRGQQVTLSCSPISGHRSVSWYQQTPGQGLQFLFEYFSETQRNKGNFPGRFSGRQFSNSRSEMNVSTLELGDSALYLCASSLGPSGSGTGELFFGEGSRLTVL.

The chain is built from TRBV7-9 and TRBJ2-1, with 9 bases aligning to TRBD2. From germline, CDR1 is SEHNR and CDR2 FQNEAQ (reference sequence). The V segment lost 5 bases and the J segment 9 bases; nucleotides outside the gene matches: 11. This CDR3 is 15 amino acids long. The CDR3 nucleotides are TGTGCCAGCAGCCCTATAGGCGGGAGGGCCTCTGAGCAGTTCTTC. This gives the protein CASSPIGGRASEQFF.

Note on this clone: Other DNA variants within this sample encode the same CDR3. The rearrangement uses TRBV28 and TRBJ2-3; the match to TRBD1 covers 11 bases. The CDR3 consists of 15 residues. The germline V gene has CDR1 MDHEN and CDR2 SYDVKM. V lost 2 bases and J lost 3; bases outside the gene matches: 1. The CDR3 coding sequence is TGTGCCAGCAGTTTAGGACAGGGGGCAACAGATACGCAGTATTTT. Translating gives CASSLGQGATDTQYF.

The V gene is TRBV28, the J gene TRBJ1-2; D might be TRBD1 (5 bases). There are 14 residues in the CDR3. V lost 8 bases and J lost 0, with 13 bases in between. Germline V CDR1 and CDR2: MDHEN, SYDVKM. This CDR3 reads CASRRGSPNYGYTF. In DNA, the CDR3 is TGTGCCAGCCGGCGGGGCTCCCCTAACTATGGCTACACCTTC.

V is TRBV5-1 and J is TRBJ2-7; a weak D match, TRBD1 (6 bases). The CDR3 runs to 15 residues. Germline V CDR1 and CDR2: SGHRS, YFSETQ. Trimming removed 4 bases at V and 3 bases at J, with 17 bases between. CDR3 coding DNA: TGCGCCAGCAGCCCCCTCACAGGGCGCCTCTACGAGCAGTACTTC. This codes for CASSPLTGRLYEQYF.

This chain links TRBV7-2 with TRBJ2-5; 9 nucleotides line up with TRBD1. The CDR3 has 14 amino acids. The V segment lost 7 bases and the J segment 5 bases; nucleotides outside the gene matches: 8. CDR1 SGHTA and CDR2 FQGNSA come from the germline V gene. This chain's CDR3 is CASIPQGARETQYF. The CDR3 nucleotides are TGTGCCAGCATCCCACAGGGGGCGCGGGAGACCCAGTACTTC.

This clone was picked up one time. As DNA, the CDR3 is TGTGCCAGCAGTCTCCGCTTGTCTAGCGGGAGCAATGAGCAGTTCTTC. Protein product: CASSLRLSSGSNEQFF. This chain connects TRBV7-9 to TRBJ2-1; 10 positions match TRBD2. There are 16 residues in the CDR3. The germline gives CDR1 SEHNR, CDR2 FQNEAQ (reference sequence). Losses at the gene ends were 6 bases for V and 6 bases for J; bases not matched to a gene: 11.

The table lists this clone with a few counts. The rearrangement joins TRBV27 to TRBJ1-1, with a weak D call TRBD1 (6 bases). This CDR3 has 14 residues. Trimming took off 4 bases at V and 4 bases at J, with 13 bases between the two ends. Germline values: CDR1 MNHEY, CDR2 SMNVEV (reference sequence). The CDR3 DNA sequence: TGTGCCAGCAGTTCCCCCATCAGGGGCACTGAAGCTTTCTTT. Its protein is CASSSPIRGTEAFF.